This record concerns one T cell receptor (beta chain) sequence. The CDR3 length is 11 residues. V lost 2 bases to trimming and J lost 7 bases, with 6 bases between them. CDR1 and CDR2 (germline): SGHDT, YYEEEE. The data stem from a study of cytomegalovirus exposure and HLA in healthy donors. The PCR was carried out with 60 Vbeta primers and 13 Jbeta primers. Method: immunoSEQ multiplex PCR; TCRdb's copy keeps in-frame clones and lacks some. The sample has about 120,000 clones, around 77% seen once. The source is a man between 50 and 59 years old in good health and CMV-seropositive. The chain uses TRBV5-6 and TRBJ2-5; D is uncertain. Sequenced: PBMCs. CDR3 nucleotide sequence: TGTGCCAGCAGCTTAGGAGTGACCCAGTACTTC. It translates to CASSLGVTQYF.